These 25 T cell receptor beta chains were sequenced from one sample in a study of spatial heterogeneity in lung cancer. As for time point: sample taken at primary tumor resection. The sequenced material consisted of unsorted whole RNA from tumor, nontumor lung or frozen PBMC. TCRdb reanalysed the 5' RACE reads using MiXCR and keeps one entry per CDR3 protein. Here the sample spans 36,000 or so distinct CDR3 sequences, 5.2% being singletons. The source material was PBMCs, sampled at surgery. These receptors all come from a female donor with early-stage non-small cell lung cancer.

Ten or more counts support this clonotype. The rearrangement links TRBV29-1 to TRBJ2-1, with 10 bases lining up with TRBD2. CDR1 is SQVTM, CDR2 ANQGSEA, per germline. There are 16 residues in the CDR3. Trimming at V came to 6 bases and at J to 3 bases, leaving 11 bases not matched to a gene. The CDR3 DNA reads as TGCAGCGTCGTAGAGTTAGCGGGAGGACACTACAATGAGCAGTTCTTC. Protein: CSVVELAGGHYNEQFF.

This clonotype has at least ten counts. CDR3 bases: TGCAGTGCTGGCGGGCAGGGGGTTGAGCAGTTCTTC. Translated, it gives CSAGGQGVEQFF. The chain employs TRBV20-1 and TRBJ2-1; 7 positions agree with TRBD1. The CDR3 length is 12 residues. Germline loops: CDR1 DFQATT, CDR2 SNEGSKA (reference sequence). V lost 5 bases and J lost 9; bases outside the gene matches: 7.

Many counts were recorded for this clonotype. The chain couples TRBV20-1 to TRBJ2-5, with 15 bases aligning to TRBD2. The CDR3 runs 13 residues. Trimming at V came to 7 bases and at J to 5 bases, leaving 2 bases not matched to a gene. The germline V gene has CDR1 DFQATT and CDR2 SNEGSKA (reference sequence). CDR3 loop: CSVGTSGGETQYF. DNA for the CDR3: TGCAGTGTTGGGACTAGCGGGGGGGAGACCCAGTACTTC.

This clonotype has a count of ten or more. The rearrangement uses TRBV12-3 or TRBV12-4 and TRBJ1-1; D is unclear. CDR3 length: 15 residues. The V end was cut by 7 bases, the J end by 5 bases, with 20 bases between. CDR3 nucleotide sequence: TGTGCCAGCACCCTTTCAGCCCCGGGAGGGACTGAAGCTTTCTTT. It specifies CASTLSAPGGTEAFF.

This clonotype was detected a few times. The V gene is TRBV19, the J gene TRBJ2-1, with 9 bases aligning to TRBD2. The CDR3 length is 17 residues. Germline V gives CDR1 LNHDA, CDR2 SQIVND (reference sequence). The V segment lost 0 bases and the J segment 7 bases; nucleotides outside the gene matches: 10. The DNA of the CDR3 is TGTGCCAGTAGTATAGATTCGAGGGTAGCGGGGGTTAATGAGCAGTTCTTC. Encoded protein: CASSIDSRVAGVNEQFF.

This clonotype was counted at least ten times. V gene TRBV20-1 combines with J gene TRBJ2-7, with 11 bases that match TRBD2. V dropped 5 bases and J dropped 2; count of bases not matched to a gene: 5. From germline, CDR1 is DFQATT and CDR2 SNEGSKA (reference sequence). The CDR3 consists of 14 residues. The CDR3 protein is CSALSGGAPYEQYF. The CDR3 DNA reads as TGCAGTGCTCTTAGCGGGGGGGCTCCCTACGAGCAGTACTTC.

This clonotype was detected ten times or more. The CDR3, as DNA: TGCAGTGCTATCCCCGGGACAGGTTCAATGAACACTGAAGCTTTCTTT. As protein: CSAIPGTGSMNTEAFF. The rearrangement joins TRBV20-1 to TRBJ1-1; 8 bases match TRBD1. The CDR3 consists of 16 residues. Germline CDR1 DFQATT, CDR2 SNEGSKA (reference sequence). After removal of 4 bases from V and 0 bases from J, the junction contained 10 bases not matched to a gene.

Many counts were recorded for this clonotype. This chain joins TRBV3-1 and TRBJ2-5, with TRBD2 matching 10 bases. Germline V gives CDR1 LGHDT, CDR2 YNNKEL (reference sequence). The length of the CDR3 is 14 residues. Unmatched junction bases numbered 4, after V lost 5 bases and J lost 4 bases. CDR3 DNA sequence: TGTGCCAGCAGCTCTAGCGGGAGTCCAGAGACCCAGTACTTC. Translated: CASSSSGSPETQYF.

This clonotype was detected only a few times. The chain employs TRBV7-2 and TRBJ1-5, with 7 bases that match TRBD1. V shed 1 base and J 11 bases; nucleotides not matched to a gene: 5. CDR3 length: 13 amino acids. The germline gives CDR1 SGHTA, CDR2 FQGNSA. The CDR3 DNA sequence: TGTGCCAGCAGCTTAGGACAGGGTTTGGCCCAGCATTTT. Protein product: CASSLGQGLAQHF.

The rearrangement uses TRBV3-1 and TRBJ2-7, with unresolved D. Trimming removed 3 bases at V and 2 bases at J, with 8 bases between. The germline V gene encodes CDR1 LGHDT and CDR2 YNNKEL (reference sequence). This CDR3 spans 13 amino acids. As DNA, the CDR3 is TGTGCCAGCAGCCACCCCGGTACCTACGAGCAGTACTTC. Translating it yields CASSHPGTYEQYF.

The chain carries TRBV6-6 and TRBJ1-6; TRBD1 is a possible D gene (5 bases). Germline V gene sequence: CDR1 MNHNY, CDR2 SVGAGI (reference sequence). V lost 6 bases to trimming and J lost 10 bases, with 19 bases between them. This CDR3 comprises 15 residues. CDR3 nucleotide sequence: TGTGCCAGCAGCCCCCGGACACCTCTTGGCTCACCCCTCCACTTT. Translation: CASSPRTPLGSPLHF.

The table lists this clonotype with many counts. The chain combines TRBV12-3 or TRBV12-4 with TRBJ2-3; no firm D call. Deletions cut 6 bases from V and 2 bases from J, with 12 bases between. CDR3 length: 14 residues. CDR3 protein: CASSLRQHTDTQYF. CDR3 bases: TGTGCCAGCAGCTTAAGGCAGCACACAGATACGCAGTATTTT.

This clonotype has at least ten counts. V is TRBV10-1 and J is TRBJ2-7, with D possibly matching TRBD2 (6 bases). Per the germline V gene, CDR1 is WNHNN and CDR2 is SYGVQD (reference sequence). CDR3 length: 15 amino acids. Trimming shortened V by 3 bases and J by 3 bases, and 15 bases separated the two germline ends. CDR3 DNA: TGCGCCAGCAGTGAAGGGGCTAGCGAGAACTACGAGCAGTACTTC. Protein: CASSEGASENYEQYF.

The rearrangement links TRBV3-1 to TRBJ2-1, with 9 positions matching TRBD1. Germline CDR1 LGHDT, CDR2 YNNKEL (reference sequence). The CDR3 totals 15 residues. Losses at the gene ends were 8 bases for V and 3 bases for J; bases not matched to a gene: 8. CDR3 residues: CASGTGTGNYNEQFF. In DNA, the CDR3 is TGTGCCAGCGGAACCGGGACAGGGAACTACAATGAGCAGTTCTTC.

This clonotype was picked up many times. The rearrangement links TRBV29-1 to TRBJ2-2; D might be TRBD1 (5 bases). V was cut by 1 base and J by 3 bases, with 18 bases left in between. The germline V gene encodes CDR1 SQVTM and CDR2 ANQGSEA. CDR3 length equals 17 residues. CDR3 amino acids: CSVEAKGVLQDTGELFF. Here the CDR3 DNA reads TGCAGCGTTGAAGCCAAAGGGGTCTTACAGGACACCGGGGAGCTGTTTTTT.

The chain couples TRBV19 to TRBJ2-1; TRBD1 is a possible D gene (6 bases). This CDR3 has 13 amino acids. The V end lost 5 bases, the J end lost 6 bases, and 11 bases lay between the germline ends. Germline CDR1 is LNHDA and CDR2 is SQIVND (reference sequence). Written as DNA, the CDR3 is TGTGCCAGTAGTGCAACAGGGTCCAATGAGCAGTTCTTC. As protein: CASSATGSNEQFF.

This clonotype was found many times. The CDR3 DNA reads TGCAGTGCTGTAGACCAGGGAAATGAGCAGTTCTTC. Translating gives CSAVDQGNEQFF. The chain has TRBV20-1 and TRBJ2-1; TRBD1 might be the D (5 bases). V dropped 5 bases and J dropped 7 bases, with 12 bases sitting between them. The CDR3 consists of 12 residues. Germline CDR1 and CDR2: DFQATT and SNEGSKA (reference sequence).

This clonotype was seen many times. The CDR3 is CASSFRLAGDTQYF. The DNA for the CDR3 is TGTGCCAGCAGCTTTCGCCTAGCGGGAGATACGCAGTATTTT. The chain links TRBV11-2 to TRBJ2-3; TRBD2 matches 8 bases. The J segment lost 5 bases and the V segment lost 3 bases, leaving 4 bases of the junction unmatched. The CDR3 is 14 amino acids. The germline gives CDR1 SGHAT, CDR2 FQNNGV.

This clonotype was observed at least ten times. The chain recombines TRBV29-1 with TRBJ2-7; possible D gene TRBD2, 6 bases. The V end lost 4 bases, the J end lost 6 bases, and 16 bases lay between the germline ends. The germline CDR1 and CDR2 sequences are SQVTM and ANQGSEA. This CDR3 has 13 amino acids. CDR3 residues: CSVGSGEWGEQYF. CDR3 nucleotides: TGCAGCGTTGGGTCGGGGGAGTGGGGCGAGCAGTACTTC.

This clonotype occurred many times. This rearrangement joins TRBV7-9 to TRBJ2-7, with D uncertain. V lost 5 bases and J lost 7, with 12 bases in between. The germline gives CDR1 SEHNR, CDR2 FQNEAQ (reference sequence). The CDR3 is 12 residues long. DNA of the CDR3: TGTGCCAGCAGCAATTCCCTAGGGGAGCAGTACTTC. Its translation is CASSNSLGEQYF.

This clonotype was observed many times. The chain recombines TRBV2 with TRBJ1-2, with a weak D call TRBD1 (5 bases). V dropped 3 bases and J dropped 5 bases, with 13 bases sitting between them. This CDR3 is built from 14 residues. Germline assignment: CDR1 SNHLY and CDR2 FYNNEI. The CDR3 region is CASSEDGAYYGYTF. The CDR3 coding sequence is TGTGCCAGCAGTGAGGACGGGGCGTATTATGGCTACACCTTC.

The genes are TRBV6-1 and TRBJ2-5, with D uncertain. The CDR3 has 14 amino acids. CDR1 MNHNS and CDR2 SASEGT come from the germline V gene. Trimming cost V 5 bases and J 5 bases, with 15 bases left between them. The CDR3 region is CASSRTLDLETQYF. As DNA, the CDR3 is TGTGCCAGCAGTCGTACGTTGGATTTGGAGACCCAGTACTTC.

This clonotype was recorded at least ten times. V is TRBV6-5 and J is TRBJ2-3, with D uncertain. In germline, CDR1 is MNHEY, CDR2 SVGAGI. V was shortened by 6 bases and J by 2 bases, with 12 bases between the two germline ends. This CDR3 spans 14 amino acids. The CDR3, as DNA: TGTGCCAGCAGATTGCGTGGGGACACAGATACGCAGTATTTT. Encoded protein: CASRLRGDTDTQYF.

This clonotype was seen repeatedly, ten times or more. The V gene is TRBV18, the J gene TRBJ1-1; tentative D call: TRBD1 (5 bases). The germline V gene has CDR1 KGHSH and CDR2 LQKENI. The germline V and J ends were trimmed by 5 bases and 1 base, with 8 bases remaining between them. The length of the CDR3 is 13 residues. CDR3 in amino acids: CASSEGRNTEAFF. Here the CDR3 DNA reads TGTGCCAGCTCAGAGGGACGGAACACTGAAGCTTTCTTT.

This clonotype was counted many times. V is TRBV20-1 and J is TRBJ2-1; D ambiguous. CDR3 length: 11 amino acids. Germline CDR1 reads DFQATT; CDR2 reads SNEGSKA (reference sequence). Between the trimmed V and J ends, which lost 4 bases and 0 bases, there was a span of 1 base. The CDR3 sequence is CSANSYNEQFF. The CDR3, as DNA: TGCAGTGCTAACTCCTACAATGAGCAGTTCTTC.